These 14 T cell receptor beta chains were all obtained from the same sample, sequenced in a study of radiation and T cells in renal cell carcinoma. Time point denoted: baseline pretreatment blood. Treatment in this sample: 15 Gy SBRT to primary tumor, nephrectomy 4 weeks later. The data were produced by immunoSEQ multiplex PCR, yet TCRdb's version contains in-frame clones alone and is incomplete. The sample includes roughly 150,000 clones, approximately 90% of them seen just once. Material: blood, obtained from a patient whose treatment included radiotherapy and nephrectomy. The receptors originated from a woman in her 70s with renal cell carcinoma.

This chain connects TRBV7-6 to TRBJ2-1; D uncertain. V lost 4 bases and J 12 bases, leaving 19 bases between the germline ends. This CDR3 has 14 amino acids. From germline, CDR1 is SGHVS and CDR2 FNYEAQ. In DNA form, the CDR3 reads TGTGCCAGCAGCTCCCAGGACCGTGGGCTGGGGCAGTTCTTC. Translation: CASSSQDRGLGQFF.

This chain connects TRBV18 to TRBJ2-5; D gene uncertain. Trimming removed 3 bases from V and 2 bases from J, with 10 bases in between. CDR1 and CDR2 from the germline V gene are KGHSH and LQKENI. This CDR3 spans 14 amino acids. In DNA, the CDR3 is TGTGCCAGCTCACCTATCCAGAGACAAGAGACCCAGTACTTC. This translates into CASSPIQRQETQYF.

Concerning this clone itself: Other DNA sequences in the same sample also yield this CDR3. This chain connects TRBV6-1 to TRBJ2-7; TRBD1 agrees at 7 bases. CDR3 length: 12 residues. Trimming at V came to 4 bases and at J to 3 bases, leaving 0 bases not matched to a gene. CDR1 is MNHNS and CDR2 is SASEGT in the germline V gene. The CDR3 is CASSGDSYEQYF. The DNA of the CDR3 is TGTGCCAGCAGTGGGGACAGCTACGAGCAGTACTTC.

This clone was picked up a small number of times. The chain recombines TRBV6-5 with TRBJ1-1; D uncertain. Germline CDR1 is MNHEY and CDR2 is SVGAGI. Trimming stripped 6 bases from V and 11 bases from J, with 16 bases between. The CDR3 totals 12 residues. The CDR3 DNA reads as TGTGCCAGCAGCAAAGGGAGGGAGAAGGCTTTCTTT. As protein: CASSKGREKAFF.

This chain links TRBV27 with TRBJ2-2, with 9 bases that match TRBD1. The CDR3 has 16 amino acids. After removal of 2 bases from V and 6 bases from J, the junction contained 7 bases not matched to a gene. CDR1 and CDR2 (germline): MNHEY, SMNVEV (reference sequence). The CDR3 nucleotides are TGTGCCAGCAGTTTAAGTTGGACAGGGGCCCCCGGGGAGCTGTTTTTT. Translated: CASSLSWTGAPGELFF.

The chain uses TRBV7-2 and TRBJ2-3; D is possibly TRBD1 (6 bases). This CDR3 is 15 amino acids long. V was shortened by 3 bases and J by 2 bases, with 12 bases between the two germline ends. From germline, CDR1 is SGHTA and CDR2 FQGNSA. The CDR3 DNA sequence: TGTGCCAGCAGCTTCCGCGGACAGACCACAGATACGCAGTATTTT. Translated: CASSFRGQTTDTQYF.

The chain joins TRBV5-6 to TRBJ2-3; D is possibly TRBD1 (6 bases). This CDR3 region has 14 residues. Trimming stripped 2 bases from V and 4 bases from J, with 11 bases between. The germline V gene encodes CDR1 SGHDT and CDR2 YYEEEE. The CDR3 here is CASSLLQGSDTQYF. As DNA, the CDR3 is TGTGCCAGCAGCTTATTACAGGGCTCAGATACGCAGTATTTT.

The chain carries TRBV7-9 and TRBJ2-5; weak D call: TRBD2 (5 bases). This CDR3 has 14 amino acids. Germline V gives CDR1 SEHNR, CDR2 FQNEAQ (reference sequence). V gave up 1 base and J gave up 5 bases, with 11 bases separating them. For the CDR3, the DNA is TGTGCCAGCAGCTTAGGAGGGATCAGGGAGACCCAGTACTTC. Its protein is CASSLGGIRETQYF.

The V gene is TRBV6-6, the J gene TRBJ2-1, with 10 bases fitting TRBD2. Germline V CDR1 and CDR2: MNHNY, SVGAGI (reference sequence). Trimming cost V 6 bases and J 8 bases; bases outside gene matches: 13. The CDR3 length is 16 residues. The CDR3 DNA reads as TGTGCCAGCAGGAGAACAGCGGGGGGGCGATTCGATGAGCAGTTCTTC. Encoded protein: CASRRTAGGRFDEQFF.

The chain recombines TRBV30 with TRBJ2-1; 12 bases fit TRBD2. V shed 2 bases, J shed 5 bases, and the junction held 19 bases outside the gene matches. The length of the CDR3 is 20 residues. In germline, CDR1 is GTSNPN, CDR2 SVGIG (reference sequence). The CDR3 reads CAWSILVLAGGGLENNEQFF. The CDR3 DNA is TGTGCCTGGAGTATCCTCGTACTAGCGGGGGGCGGTCTTGAGAACAATGAGCAGTTCTTC.

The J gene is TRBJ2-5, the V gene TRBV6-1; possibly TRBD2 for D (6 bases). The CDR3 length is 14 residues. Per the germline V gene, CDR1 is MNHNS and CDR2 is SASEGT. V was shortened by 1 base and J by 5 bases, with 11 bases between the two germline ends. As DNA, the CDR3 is TGTGCCAGCAGTGAAGGGGGGGTTTGGGAGACCCAGTACTTC. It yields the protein CASSEGGVWETQYF.

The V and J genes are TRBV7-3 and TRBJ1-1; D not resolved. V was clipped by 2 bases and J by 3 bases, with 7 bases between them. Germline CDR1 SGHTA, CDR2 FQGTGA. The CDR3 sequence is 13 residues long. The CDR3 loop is CASSLQEYTEAFF. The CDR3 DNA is TGTGCCAGCAGCTTACAGGAATACACTGAAGCTTTCTTT.

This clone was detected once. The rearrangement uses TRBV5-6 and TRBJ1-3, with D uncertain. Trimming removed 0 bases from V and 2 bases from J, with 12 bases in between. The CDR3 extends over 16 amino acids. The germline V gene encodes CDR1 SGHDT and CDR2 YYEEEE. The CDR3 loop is CASSLDQRRAGNTIYF. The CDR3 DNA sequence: TGTGCCAGCAGCTTGGACCAGCGGAGGGCTGGAAACACCATATATTTT.

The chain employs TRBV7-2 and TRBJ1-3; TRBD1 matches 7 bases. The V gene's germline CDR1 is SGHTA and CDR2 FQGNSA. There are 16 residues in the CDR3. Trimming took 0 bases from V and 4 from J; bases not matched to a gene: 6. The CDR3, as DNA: TGTGCCAGCAGCTTAGCGATCGCAGGGGGAGGAAACACCATATATTTT. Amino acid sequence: CASSLAIAGGGNTIYF.